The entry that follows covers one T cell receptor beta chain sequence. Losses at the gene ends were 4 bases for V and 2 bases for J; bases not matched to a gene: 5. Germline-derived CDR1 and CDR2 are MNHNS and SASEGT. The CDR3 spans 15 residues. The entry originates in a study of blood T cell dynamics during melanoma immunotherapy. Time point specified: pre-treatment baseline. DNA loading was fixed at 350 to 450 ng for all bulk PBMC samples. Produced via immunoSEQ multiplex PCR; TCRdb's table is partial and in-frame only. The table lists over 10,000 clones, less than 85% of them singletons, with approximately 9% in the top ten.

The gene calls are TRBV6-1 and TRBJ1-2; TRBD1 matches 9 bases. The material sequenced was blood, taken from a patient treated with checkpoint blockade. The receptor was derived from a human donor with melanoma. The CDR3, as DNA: TGTGCCAGCAGTGTCCGGACAGGGGCGAACTATGGCTACACCTTC. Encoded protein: CASSVRTGANYGYTF.